This TCR beta chain appears in the sequencing data of a study of T cell responses to AZD1222 COVID-19 vaccine (dated by TCRdb to the early 2020s). In terms of the full investigation: A total of 233 trial participants underwent TCR sequencing, of whom about 200 had received two doses of AZD1222 and about 25 had received two doses of the MenACWY control vaccine. Enrollment into the trials was organized by age into subgroups of 18-55, 56-69 and 70-plus years, and those subgroups contained 148, 28 and 57 TCR-sequenced participants, respectively. The paper as a whole reports these results and caveats: Because no day 14 peak-response samples were available, repertoires were characterized only after the peak T cell response. The 56-69-year group was small, and its depth increase did not reach significance, likely because of low power. Reportedly, close to half of the unique spike-specific TCRs recognized epitopes lying outside the regions that are mutated in the B.1.351 and B.1.1.7 variants. Participants were mostly white British, with more females than males. The authors suggested clonal diversity may have been underestimated. After two AZD1222 doses, both the breadth and the depth of spike-specific TCRs were significantly higher than at day 0 and than in MenACWY recipients. CD4 TCRs associated with the vaccine covered the entire spike protein, and the dominant responses were in regions 160-218 and 743-854. Conclusions about previously exposed vaccinees were limited because only six AZD1222 recipients were SARS-CoV-2 seropositive at baseline.

The CDR3 regions of human TCRbeta chains were subjected to immunosequencing. Regarding the original processing steps: TCRs in the repertoires were matched against a reference library of SARS-CoV-2-specific TCRs that had been generated with the MIRA antigen-specificity platform. Breadth was defined as the fraction of unique TCRs that were SARS-CoV-2-associated, and depth was defined as the fraction of total T cells that were SARS-CoV-2-associated. Using the MIRA data, each spike-specific TCR was assigned both to the spike region to which the TCR was reactive and to a CD4 or CD8 class. Log10-transformed breadth and depth values were compared by one-way ANOVA with Sidak's multiple comparisons tests. The table was pulled from immuneACCESS by TCRdb, which kept in-frame rearrangements only. Such tables lose some clones; where checked, under half of the loss comes from unresolved V genes, and the rest has no known cause. Clone size and the V and J calls come from that table; the DNA yielded D and trimming. The sample table records 200,000 to 250,000 clones; about 93% of these occur just once. In total, the top ten clones hold roughly 1% of the sample.

This specimen's time point label, interpreted: baseline before first vaccination. According to the study, the label for this sample's treatment or condition signals: meningococcal conjugate vaccine given as trial control. Vaccinee samples were obtained from the UK trials COV001 and COV002, which included a single-blind randomized controlled phase 2/3 trial of AZD1222 (ChAdOx1 nCoV-19) in healthy adults. For TCRbeta chain sequencing, PBMC samples from trial participants were taken at day 0 and at day 28 after the second dose. This clone has a single count. The antigen it recognizes is unknown. Within one base of it there is no much larger clone, and no base qualities were kept. V is trimmed back by 0 bases and J by 4 bases, and the junction contains 6 bases that no gene match accounts for. The germline V gene specifies SGHDT as CDR1 and YYEEEE as CDR2. The CDR3 numbers 15 residues from cysteine through phenylalanine. Just CDR3 DNA is preserved here, 45 bases in frame from base 1.

This clonotype was sampled from an adult in good health. The sequence joins TRBV5-6 to TRBJ2-5, with TRBD2 identical over 7 junction bases. The sequencing here drew on peripheral blood, taken on day 0 of MenACWY control vaccination. CDR3 loop: CASSLAQWGGETQYF. Here is the DNA: TGTGCCAGCAGCTTGGCTCAATGGGGGGGAGAGACCCAGTACTTC.